The T cell receptor beta chain described here comes from a study of blood T cell repertoires in COVID-19. Repertoires were generated with immunoSEQ multiplex PCR, while TCRdb's copy carries only in-frame clones and drops some. The sample contains under 450,000 clones, 89% of which appear only once. The trim removed 6 bases at V and 1 base at J, leaving 10 bases unmatched. The CDR3 spans 17 residues. Germline V CDR1 and CDR2: LGHNT, FRNRAP. The V gene is TRBV12-5, the J gene TRBJ2-2; 8 positions agree with TRBD2. Sequencing was carried out using peripheral blood. This clonotype was obtained from a woman aged 40 to 55 with COVID-19, enrolled during active disease. Written as DNA, the CDR3 is TGTGCTAGTGGCCCCCGTCCCGGGACTAGGAACACCGGGGAGCTGTTTTTT. It encodes CASGPRPGTRNTGELFF. Full variable domain (remainder filled in from reference TRBV12-5 and TRBJ2-2): DARVTQTPRHKVTEMGQEVTMRCQPILGHNTVFWYRQTMMQGLELLAYFRNRAPLDDSGMPKDRFSAEMPDATLATLKIQPSEPRDSAVYFCASGPRPGTRNTGELFFGEGSRLTVL.